This T cell receptor (beta chain) emerged from a study of blood T cell repertoires in COVID-19. Assay used: immunoSEQ multiplex PCR; TCRdb lists only in-frame clones, some missing. The sample has 90,000 to 130,000 clones; 75% to 90% are singletons. With respect to this clone: The junction does not match germline at one end; this may be a read error.

The sample taken for sequencing was peripheral blood. This receptor was obtained from an older woman with acute or convalescent COVID-19.

For the CDR3, the DNA is TGTGCCAGCAGCCTACCGGACTCCCACAATGAGCAGTTCTTC. Its protein is CASSLPDSHNEQFF. The chain joins TRBV28 to TRBJ2-1; D may be TRBD2 (5 bases). The CDR3 spans 14 residues. Germline lookup yields CDR1 MDHEN and CDR2 SYDVKM.